The 14 T cell receptor beta chains below were found in one sample sequenced in a study of metastatic and nonmetastatic thyroid tumors. With MiXCR, TCRdb called clones anew from the PCR reads. Among 30,000 or so clones listed, less than 25% were seen once. No treatment of any kind had been given to any patient before thyroid surgery. Input material: blood. Source of these receptors: a female donor with papillary thyroid cancer or a benign thyroid nodule (not recorded which). Some clones in this sample may be carry-over from other donors' samples.

This clone was counted at least ten times. This chain joins TRBV7-3 and TRBJ1-2; TRBD1 matches 8 bases. The V gene end was trimmed by 3 bases and the J gene end by 8 bases; junction bases not matched to a gene: 8. The CDR3 covers 14 residues. From germline, CDR1 is SGHTA and CDR2 FQGTGA. The CDR3 DNA follows: TGTGCCAGCAGCTTTCCGATGACAGGGGAGGGCTACACCTTC. Translation: CASSFPMTGEGYTF.

This clone was found many times. Other DNA sequences from this sample encode an identical CDR3 as well. The J gene is TRBJ2-7, the V gene TRBV19, with 9 nucleotides matching TRBD1. The CDR3 spans 15 residues. The germline CDR1 and CDR2 sequences are LNHDA and SQIVND (reference sequence). The J segment lost 4 bases and the V segment lost 7 bases, leaving 11 bases of the junction unmatched. The CDR3 here is CASTRGHRGRYEQYF. The CDR3 DNA follows: TGTGCCAGTACCCGAGGTCACAGGGGGCGGTACGAGCAGTACTTC.

This clone occurred many times. This CDR3 is also generated by other DNA sequences in the sample. V is TRBV20-1 and J is TRBJ2-7; possibly TRBD1 for D (6 bases). V lost 0 bases to trimming and J lost 2 bases, with 8 bases between them. Germline V CDR1 and CDR2: DFQATT, SNEGSKA (reference sequence). This CDR3 has 13 amino acids. CDR3 region: CSAREQGAYEQYF. CDR3 nucleotide sequence: TGCAGTGCTAGAGAACAGGGAGCCTACGAGCAGTACTTC.

This clone was observed many times. The chain couples TRBV5-1 to TRBJ1-1; D not certain. The CDR3 covers 13 residues. From germline, CDR1 is SGHRS and CDR2 YFSETQ. V lost 0 bases to trimming and J lost 5 bases, with 8 bases between them. The CDR3 DNA reads TGCGCCAGCAGCTTGGCTTTTTCTACTGAAGCTTTCTTT. Translation gives CASSLAFSTEAFF.

This clone was observed at least ten times. This chain connects TRBV7-2 to TRBJ2-5; 7 bases align to TRBD2. Trimming cost V 0 bases and J 1 base; bases outside gene matches: 5. Germline-derived CDR1 and CDR2 are SGHTA and FQGNSA. This CDR3 has 16 amino acids. The DNA of the CDR3 is TGTGCCAGCAGCTTAGCGTTGGGGGGGTCCCAAGAGACCCAGTACTTC. This gives the protein CASSLALGGSQETQYF.

The rearrangement links TRBV11-2 to TRBJ2-7; TRBD2 agrees at 7 bases. Germline CDR1 SGHAT, CDR2 FQNNGV. The CDR3 is made up of 17 amino acids. J gave up 0 bases and V 2 bases, and 10 bases lay outside the gene matches. Written as DNA, the CDR3 is TGTGCCAGCAGCTTATCCCCTAGCGGTCCGAGCTCCTACGAGCAGTACTTC. The encoded protein is CASSLSPSGPSSYEQYF.

With regard to this clone: This may stem from a read error, because a much larger clone lies one nucleotide away. The chain recombines TRBV5-8 with TRBJ2-5; TRBD1 agrees at 7 bases. CDR1 is SGHTS, CDR2 YDEGEE, per germline. This CDR3 region has 14 residues. The CDR3 nucleotides are TGTGCCAACAGCAGTCGACAGGGTTGGGAGACCCAGTACTTC. It yields the protein CANSSRQGWETQYF. The complete variable domain, with remaining parts taken from reference TRBV5-8 and TRBJ2-5, reads EAGVTQSPTHLIKTRGQQATLRCSPISGHTSVYWYQQALGLGLQFLLWYDEGEERNRGNFPPRFSGRQFPNYSSELNVNALELEDSALYLCANSSRQGWETQYFGPGTRLLVL.

This clone was detected ten times or more. V and J are TRBV25-1 and TRBJ1-1; TRBD1 is a possible D gene (6 bases). The germline V gene has CDR1 MGHDK and CDR2 SYGVNS. V was pared by 3 bases and J by 7 bases, with 12 bases between. The CDR3 extends over 13 amino acids. In nucleotides, the CDR3 is TGTGCCAGCAGTGATGGGGGGCTTAGTGAAGCTTTCTTT. This sequence encodes CASSDGGLSEAFF.

About this clone itself: At one end the junction does not follow the germline gene, possibly because of a read error. The chain is built from TRBV6-4 and TRBJ2-5; possible D gene TRBD1, 6 bases. The V gene's germline CDR1 is MRHNA and CDR2 SNTAGT. There are 13 residues in the CDR3. Written as DNA, the CDR3 is TGTGACAGCAGTGAGGGGGATCAACAGACCCAGTACTTC. Translating it yields CDSSEGDQQTQYF.

As for this clone: The same CDR3 also results from other DNA sequences found in this sample. The chain carries TRBV28 and TRBJ1-1; D possibly corresponds to TRBD1 (6 bases). From germline, CDR1 is MDHEN and CDR2 SYDVKM. This CDR3 region has 17 residues. V dropped 3 bases and J dropped 5 bases, with 22 bases sitting between them. The CDR3 here is CASSLAGGARILTEAFF. Here the CDR3 DNA reads TGTGCCAGCAGTTTGGCTGGGGGCGCGCGGATTCTTACTGAAGCTTTCTTT.

This clone was found many times. A much larger clone sits a single nucleotide away, making a read error possible. The J gene is TRBJ2-3, the V gene TRBV30; TRBD2 matches at 10 bases. The V and J ends lost 1 base and 3 bases, in that order; junction bases with no gene match: 4. The germline V gene has CDR1 GTSNPN and CDR2 SVGIG (reference sequence). The CDR3 sequence is 15 residues long. The DNA for the CDR3 is TGTGCCTGGAGTGAGGGTAGCGGGAGGACAGATACGCAGTATTTT. This encodes CAWSEGSGRTDTQYF.

This clone has just a few counts. The chain carries TRBV28 and TRBJ1-1; tentative D call: TRBD1 (5 bases). V was shortened by 7 bases and J by 6 bases, with 21 bases between the two germline ends. Germline assignment: CDR1 MDHEN and CDR2 SYDVKM. The CDR3 extends over 15 amino acids. CDR3 DNA sequence: TGTGCCAGCAACCCTCGTGTGGGGGTAGGAGCTGAAGCTTTCTTT. It translates to CASNPRVGVGAEAFF. Complete variable domain (other parts from reference TRBV28 and TRBJ1-1): DVKVTQSSRYLVKRTGEKVFLECVQDMDHENMFWYRQDPGLGLRLIYFSYDVKMKEKGDIPEGYSVSREKKERFSLILESASTNQTSMYLCASNPRVGVGAEAFFGQGTRLTVV.

This chain uses TRBV20-1 with TRBJ2-1, with D hard to call. In germline, CDR1 is DFQATT, CDR2 SNEGSKA (reference sequence). Trimming left V 4 bases short and J 7 bases short, with 23 bases between. The CDR3 totals 16 residues. The chain's CDR3 is CSAITPFRVGGNEQFF. The CDR3 nucleotides read TGCAGTGCTATTACCCCCTTTCGAGTGGGTGGTAATGAGCAGTTCTTC.

In its sample, this clone was seen many times. The chain recombines TRBV4-3 with TRBJ1-2; TRBD1 matches at 10 bases. Germline CDR1 is LGHNA and CDR2 is YSLEER. The length of the CDR3 is 15 residues. The trim removed 4 bases at V and 8 bases at J, leaving 10 bases unmatched. For the CDR3, the DNA is TGCGCCAGCAGCCGACAGGGGGCGGCGAGACGGGGCTACACCTTC. Amino acid sequence: CASSRQGAARRGYTF.